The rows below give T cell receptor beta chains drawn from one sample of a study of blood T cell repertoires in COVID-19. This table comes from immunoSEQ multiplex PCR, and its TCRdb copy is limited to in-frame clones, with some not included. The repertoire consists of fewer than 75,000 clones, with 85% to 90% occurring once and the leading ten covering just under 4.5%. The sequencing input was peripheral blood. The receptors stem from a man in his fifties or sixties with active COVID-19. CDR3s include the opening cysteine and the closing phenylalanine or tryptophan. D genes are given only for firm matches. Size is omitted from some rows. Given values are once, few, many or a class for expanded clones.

CASSLELGLAKNIQYF	TGTGCCAGCAGCTTGGAGCTTGGGCTAGCCAAAAACATTCAGTACTTC	TRBJ2-4	.	.	TRBV5-6
CASSEGLAGAQETQYF	TGTGCCAGCAGTGAAGGACTAGCGGGAGCCCAAGAGACCCAGTACTTC	TRBJ2-5	.	TRBD2	TRBV6-1
CASSSSSGGTQYF	TGTGCCAGCAGTTCCTCCTCCGGGGGGACCCAGTACTTC	TRBJ2-5	.	.	TRBV6-6
CASSKGSSTDTQYF	TGCGCCAGCAGCAAGGGGTCTAGCACAGATACGCAGTATTTT	TRBJ2-3	once	.	TRBV5-1
CASSLSPVGTTGNEQFF	TGTGCCAGCAGTTTATCGCCTGTCGGGACTACGGGGAATGAGCAGTTCTTC	TRBJ2-1	.	TRBD2	TRBV27
CASRDRGVDTQYF	TGTGCCAGCAGGGACAGGGGTGTAGATACGCAGTATTTT	TRBJ2-3	.	TRBD1	TRBV6-5
CSVATGLTNSPLHF	TGCAGCGTTGCCACAGGTTTGACTAATTCACCCCTCCACTTT	TRBJ1-6	few	.	TRBV29-1
CASSPLAGSSYNEQFF	TGTGCCAGCAGCCCTCTAGCGGGGAGCTCCTACAATGAGCAGTTCTTC	TRBJ2-1	.	TRBD2	TRBV3-1/TRBV3-2
CASSPDREVRYGYTF	TGTGCCAGCAGTCCGGACAGGGAGGTTCGCTATGGCTACACCTTC	TRBJ1-2	.	TRBD1	TRBV6-2/TRBV6-3
CASSVAGGLTGELFF	TGTGCCAGCAGTGTGGCGGGAGGCCTCACCGGGGAGCTGTTTTTT	TRBJ2-2	.	TRBD2	TRBV2
CATSDYGFQGYTF	TGTGCCACCAGTGATTACGGGTTTCAAGGCTACACCTTC	TRBJ1-2	.	.	TRBV24-1
CASSSSGGPYEQYF	TGTGCCAGCAGTTCTTCCGGAGGGCCCTACGAGCAGTACTTC	TRBJ2-7	.	.	TRBV25-1
CASTLRGLAGLGSEQFF	TGCGCCAGCACCTTGCGAGGACTAGCGGGTTTAGGGAGTGAGCAGTTCTTC	TRBJ2-1	.	TRBD2	TRBV5-1
CASSPETGITYEQYF	TGTGCCAGCTCCCCCGAGACAGGGATAACCTACGAGCAGTACTTC	TRBJ2-7	.	TRBD1	TRBV18
CASSKNSGSSSGELFF	TGTGCCAGTAGTAAGAACAGCGGGAGTTCTTCCGGGGAGCTGTTTTTT	TRBJ2-2	many	TRBD2	TRBV19
CASSLMLASPYEQYF	TGTGCCAGCAGCTTAATGTTGGCTAGCCCCTACGAGCAGTACTTC	TRBJ2-7	.	.	TRBV7-7
CAWATGNSNQPQHF	TGTGCCTGGGCGACAGGGAATAGCAATCAGCCCCAGCATTTT	TRBJ1-5	few	TRBD1	TRBV30
CASRLGTVGQPQHF	TGTGCCAGCAGACTCGGGACAGTAGGACAGCCCCAGCATTTT	TRBJ1-5	once	TRBD1	TRBV6-5
CASRFSPGGAGGELFF	TGTGCCAGCAGGTTCAGCCCAGGGGGCGCTGGCGGGGAGCTGTTTTTT	TRBJ2-2	few	TRBD1	TRBV7-2
CASGDINTGELFF	TGTGCCAGCGGCGACATCAACACCGGGGAGCTGTTTTTT	TRBJ2-2	few	.	TRBV11-2
CANTQRAGNMNTEAFF	TGTGCCAATACCCAACGGGCGGGGAACATGAACACTGAAGCTTTCTTT	TRBJ1-1	.	.	TRBV19
CASSSGAVSANYGYTF	TGTGCCAGCAGCTCCGGCGCGGTTTCAGCTAACTATGGCTACACCTTC	TRBJ1-2	.	.	TRBV11-2